This entry lists 9 T cell receptor beta chains sequenced from one sample in a study of Ad26.COV2.S vaccination and SARS-CoV-2 variants. Method: immunoSEQ multiplex PCR; TCRdb's copy keeps in-frame clones and lacks some. The data hold 300,000 to 400,000 clones, with roughly 90% observed a single time. Stated treatment: around 19 received Ad26.COV2.S at low or high dose, single or two shots; roughly 5 received placebo; per-sample allocation not given. Specimens were obtained on day 63 following the first vaccine or placebo injection. Sample: peripheral blood, taken in a trial of Ad26.COV2.S vaccine versus placebo. Receptor source: a person aged 18-60 years who received the Ad26.COV2.S COVID-19 vaccine or a placebo.

The V call is TRBV6-5, the J call TRBJ2-7; the D gene is possibly TRBD1 (5 bases). The CDR3 has 15 residues. V was shortened by 2 bases and J by 3 bases, with 14 bases between the two germline ends. CDR1 MNHEY and CDR2 SVGAGI come from the germline V gene. CDR3 nucleotide sequence: TGTGCCAGCAGTTACACGGACACCGGGCACTACGAGCAGTACTTC. Amino acid sequence: CASSYTDTGHYEQYF.

The genes are TRBV3-1 (or the pseudogene TRBV3-2) and TRBJ2-7, with D perhaps TRBD1 (6 bases). V lost 0 bases and J 3 bases, leaving 15 bases between the germline ends. This CDR3 has 16 residues. Germline-derived CDR1 and CDR2 are LGHDT and YNNKEL (reference sequence). Written as DNA, the CDR3 is TGTGCCAGCAGCCAAGATCCCACGGACAGAATCTACGAGCAGTACTTC. It specifies CASSQDPTDRIYEQYF.

The chain has TRBV6-5 and TRBJ2-7; 9 nucleotides agree with TRBD1. The CDR3 sequence is 13 residues long. Per germline, CDR1 MNHEY and CDR2 SVGAGI. With V trimmed by 6 bases and J by 4 bases, 4 bases remained unmatched. The CDR3 sequence: CASRTDRGYEQYV. The CDR3 DNA is TGTGCCAGCAGAACGGACAGGGGTTACGAGCAGTACGTC.

Only a few counts were recorded for this clone. The chain recombines TRBV5-1 with TRBJ2-1; TRBD2 agrees at 7 bases. Per germline, CDR1 SGHRS and CDR2 YFSETQ. The CDR3 length is 14 residues. Unmatched junction bases numbered 5, after V lost 3 bases and J lost 5 bases. CDR3 in DNA: TGCGCCAGCAGCTGGGAACTAGCGAACAATGAGCAGTTCTTC. Its translation is CASSWELANNEQFF.

This clone was counted only a few times. This chain uses TRBV6-5 with TRBJ1-1; TRBD1 aligns across 10 bases. The germline gives CDR1 MNHEY, CDR2 SVGAGI. This CDR3 has 15 residues. V shed 5 bases and J 3 bases; nucleotides not matched to a gene: 6. This chain's CDR3 is CASSTRTGGYTEAFF. CDR3 coding DNA: TGTGCCAGCAGTACCCGGACAGGGGGATACACTGAAGCTTTCTTT.

The chain recombines TRBV7-2 with TRBJ2-3; maybe TRBD2 (6 bases). V was clipped by 5 bases and J by 5 bases, with 14 bases between them. This CDR3 contains 14 residues. Germline V CDR1 and CDR2: SGHTA, FQGNSA. The CDR3 loop is CASSPGPGGDTQYF. The CDR3 DNA reads as TGTGCCAGCAGCCCCGGGCCCGGGGGAGATACGCAGTATTTT.

This rearrangement joins TRBV3-1 (or the pseudogene TRBV3-2) to TRBJ1-4, with D hard to call. The germline gives CDR1 LGHDT, CDR2 YNNKEL (reference sequence). Trimming stripped 0 bases from V and 3 bases from J, with 11 bases between. The CDR3 totals 16 residues. The CDR3 sequence is CASSQEGRSSNEKLFF. For the CDR3, the DNA is TGTGCCAGCAGCCAAGAGGGGAGATCTTCTAATGAAAAACTGTTTTTT.

The CDR3 loop is CATSKNRVNTGELFF. CDR3 DNA sequence: TGTGCCACCAGCAAGAACAGGGTTAACACCGGGGAGCTGTTTTTT. This chain joins TRBV15 and TRBJ2-2, with D possibly matching TRBD1 (6 bases). The V gene lost 4 bases and the J gene lost 2 bases, with 11 bases spanning the gap. Germline assignment: CDR1 LNHNV and CDR2 YYDKDF (reference sequence). The CDR3 consists of 15 residues.

This chain links TRBV10-3 with TRBJ1-1; D uncertain. Germline V lookup: CDR1 ENHRY, CDR2 SYGVKD. The CDR3 contains 12 residues. V was clipped by 5 bases and J by 8 bases, with 12 bases between them. The DNA of the CDR3 is TGTGCCATCAGTATTGATGACAACGAAGCTTTCTTT. Translating gives CAISIDDNEAFF.